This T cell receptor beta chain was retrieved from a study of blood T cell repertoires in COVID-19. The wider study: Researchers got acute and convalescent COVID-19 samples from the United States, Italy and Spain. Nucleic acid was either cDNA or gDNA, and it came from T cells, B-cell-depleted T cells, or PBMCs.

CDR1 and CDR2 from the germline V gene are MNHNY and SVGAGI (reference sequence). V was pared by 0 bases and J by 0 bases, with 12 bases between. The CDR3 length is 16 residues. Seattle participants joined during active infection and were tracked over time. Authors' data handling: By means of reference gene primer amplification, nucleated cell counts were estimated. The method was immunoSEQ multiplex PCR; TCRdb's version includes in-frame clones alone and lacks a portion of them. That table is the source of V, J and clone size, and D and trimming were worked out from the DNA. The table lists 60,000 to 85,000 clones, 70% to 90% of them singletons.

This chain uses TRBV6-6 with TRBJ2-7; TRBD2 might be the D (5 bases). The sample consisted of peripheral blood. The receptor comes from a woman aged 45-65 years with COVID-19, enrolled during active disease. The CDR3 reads CASSYSSTRSSYEQYF. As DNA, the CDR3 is TGTGCCAGCAGTTACTCGTCCACTAGAAGCTCCTACGAGCAGTACTTC.